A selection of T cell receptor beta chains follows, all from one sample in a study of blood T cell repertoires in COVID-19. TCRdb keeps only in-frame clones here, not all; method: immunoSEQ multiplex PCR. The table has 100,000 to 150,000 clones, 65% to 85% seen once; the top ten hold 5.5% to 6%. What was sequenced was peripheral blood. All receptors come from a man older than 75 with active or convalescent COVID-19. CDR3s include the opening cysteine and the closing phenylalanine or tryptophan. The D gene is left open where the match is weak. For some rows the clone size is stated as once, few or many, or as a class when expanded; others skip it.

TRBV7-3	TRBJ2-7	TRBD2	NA	TGTGCCAGCAGCCCCGGGACTAGCAACGACGAGCAGTACTTC	CASSPGTSNDEQYF
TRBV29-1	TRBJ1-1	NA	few	TGCAGCGTTCGTGAAGGGGTTGAAACTGAAGCTTTCTTT	CSVREGVETEAFF
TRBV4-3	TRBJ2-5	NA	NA	TGCGCCAGCAGCCAAGATTGGGGGCAGCAAGAGACCCAGTACTTC	CASSQDWGQQETQYF
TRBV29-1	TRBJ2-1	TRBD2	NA	TGCAGCGTAGTACTAGCGGGGGGAAGTGAGCAGTTCTTC	CSVVLAGGSEQFF
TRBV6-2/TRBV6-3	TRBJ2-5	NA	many	TGTGCCAGCAGTTACTCCCAGGCCCAGTACTTC	CASSYSQAQYF
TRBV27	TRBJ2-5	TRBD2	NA	TGTGCCAGCAGTTTATTACCCTCTAGCGGGGGGGAGACCCAGTACTTC	CASSLLPSSGGETQYF
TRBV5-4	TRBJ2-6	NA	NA	TGTGCCAGCAGCTTGGGAGGTCTTTCTTCTGGGGCCAACGTCCTGACTTTC	CASSLGGLSSGANVLTF
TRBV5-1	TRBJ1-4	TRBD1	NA	TGCGCCAGCAGCTCGGGGGACAGGGTGGGTGAAAAACTGTTTTTT	CASSSGDRVGEKLFF
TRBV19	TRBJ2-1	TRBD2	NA	TGTGCCAGTAGTAGGGCTAGCGGGGCGACCTCCTACAATGAGCAGTTCTTC	CASSRASGATSYNEQFF
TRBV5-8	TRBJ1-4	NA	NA	TGTGCCAGCAGCGGCAGACAGGAGGCGGTTGAAAAACTGTTTTTT	CASSGRQEAVEKLFF
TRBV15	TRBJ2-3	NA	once	TGTGCCACCAGAGGCGGGATAGGGGCCCTCACAGATACGCAGTATTTT	CATRGGIGALTDTQYF
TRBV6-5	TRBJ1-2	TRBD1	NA	TGTGCCAGCAGACCCACAGGGGGCTACTATGGCTACACCTTC	CASRPTGGYYGYTF
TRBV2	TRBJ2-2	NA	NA	TGTGCCAGCAGTGCCGCGGGTACGAACGGGGAGCTGTTTTTT	CASSAAGTNGELFF
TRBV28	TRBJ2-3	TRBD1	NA	TGTGCCAGCAGCCCATCCGGGACAGGATCAGATACGCAGTATTTT	CASSPSGTGSDTQYF
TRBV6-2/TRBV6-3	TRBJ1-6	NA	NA	TGTGCCAGCAGTCTGACAGAGAATTCACCCCTCCACTTT	CASSLTENSPLHF
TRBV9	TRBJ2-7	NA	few	TGTGCCAGCAGCGTAGGACAGTTCTCCTACGAGCAGTACTTC	CASSVGQFSYEQYF
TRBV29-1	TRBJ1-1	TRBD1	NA	TGCAGCGCTTCGGACAGGGACACTGAAGCTTTCTTT	CSASDRDTEAFF
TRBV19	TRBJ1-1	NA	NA	TGTGCCAGTAGTAGCAGGTCCACTGAAGCTTTCTTT	CASSSRSTEAFF
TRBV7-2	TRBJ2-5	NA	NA	TGTGCCAGCAGCTTAGCGCTTGATAGTCTGGAGACCCAGTACTTC	CASSLALDSLETQYF
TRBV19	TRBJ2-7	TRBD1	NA	TGTGCCAGTAGTATAGACCCGGGACAGGGGCGATACGAGCAGTACTTC	CASSIDPGQGRYEQYF
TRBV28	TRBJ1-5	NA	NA	TGTGCCAGCAGTTTTGGCAGGGGTGGAAATCAGCCCCAGCATTTT	CASSFGRGGNQPQHF
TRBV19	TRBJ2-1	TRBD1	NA	TGTGCCAGTAGTACCGGGACAGGGGGCAATGAGCAGTTCTTC	CASSTGTGGNEQFF
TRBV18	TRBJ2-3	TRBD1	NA	TGTGCCAGCTCAGTCCGGGACAGGGTAGGAAACGCAGATACGCAGTATTTT	CASSVRDRVGNADTQYF
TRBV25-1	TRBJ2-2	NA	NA	TGTGCCAGCAGTGAATCGCGCAGGAGGTCGCACACCGGGGAGCTGTTTTTT	CASSESRRRSHTGELFF
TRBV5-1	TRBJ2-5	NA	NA	TGCGCCAGCGGAGAAATAAAGGAGACCCAGTACTTC	CASGEIKETQYF
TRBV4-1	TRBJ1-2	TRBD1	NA	TGCGCCAGCAGCCAAGATGGGCAGGGGGGCTTACTATATGGCTACACCTTC	CASSQDGQGGLLYGYTF
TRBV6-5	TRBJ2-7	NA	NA	TGTGCCAGCATGGGGCAGTGGATAAACGAGCAGTACTTC	CASMGQWINEQYF
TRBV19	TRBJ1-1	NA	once	TGTGCCAGTAGTCCCCGAGGGTCTATGAACACTGAAGCTTTCTTT	CASSPRGSMNTEAFF
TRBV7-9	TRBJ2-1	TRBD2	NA	TGTGCCAGCAGCCCGGGACTAGCGGGGGGCCTCAATGAGCAGTTCTTC	CASSPGLAGGLNEQFF
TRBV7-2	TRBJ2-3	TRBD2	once	TGTGCCAGCAGCTGGAATAGTCGGGGGGGAACAGATACGCAGTATTTT	CASSWNSRGGTDTQYF
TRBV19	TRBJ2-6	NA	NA	TGTGCCAGTAGTATAGAAGGGGCTGGGGCCAACGTCCTGACTTTC	CASSIEGAGANVLTF
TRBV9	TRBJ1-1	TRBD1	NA	TGTGCCAGCACCCGGCAGGGGGCGAACACTGAAGCTTTCTTT	CASTRQGANTEAFF
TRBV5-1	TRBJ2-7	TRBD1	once	TGCGCCAGCAGCTTGACAGGGGCCTACGAGCAGTACTTC	CASSLTGAYEQYF
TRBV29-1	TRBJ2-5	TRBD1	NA	TGCAGCGCGACAGGGTTGCAAGAGACCCAGTACTTC	CSATGLQETQYF
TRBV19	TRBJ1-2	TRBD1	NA	TGTGCCAGTAGGACCGACAGGGCCTTCATTGGCTACACCTTC	CASRTDRAFIGYTF
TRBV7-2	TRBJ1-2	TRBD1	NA	TGTGCCAGCAGCTCACAGGGGGCGACCGGCTACACCTTC	CASSSQGATGYTF
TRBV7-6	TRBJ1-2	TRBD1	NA	TGTGCCAGCAGCTTAGCGCTCGGTTCTTGGGACAGGGTCTATGGCTACACCTTC	CASSLALGSWDRVYGYTF